Shown below are 22 T cell receptor beta chains from a single sample sequenced in a study of CD8+ T cells in alopecia areata. Sequencing relied on a cDNA template that was reverse transcribed from extracted RNA. This table comes from immunoSEQ multiplex PCR, and its TCRdb copy is limited to in-frame clones, with some not included. The data contain 100,000 to 150,000 clones, around 48% of them singletons. Sequenced input: NKG2D-low CD8+ T cells sorted from blood. All receptors derive from a human donor with alopecia areata.

This chain connects TRBV27 to TRBJ1-2, with 7 positions matching TRBD1. Germline V gives CDR1 MNHEY, CDR2 SMNVEV (reference sequence). Unmatched junction bases numbered 17, after V lost 5 bases and J lost 5 bases. The CDR3 loop spans 17 amino acids. CDR3 sequence (DNA): TGTGCCAGCAGTCCGTACGCCGGGACAGAGACGTTATATGGCTACACCTTC. Translation gives CASSPYAGTETLYGYTF.

The chain links TRBV30 to TRBJ2-1, with D maybe TRBD2 (5 bases). Germline CDR1 reads GTSNPN; CDR2 reads SVGIG (reference sequence). V was cut by 3 bases and J by 5 bases, with 11 bases left in between. CDR3 length: 13 amino acids. Here the CDR3 reads CAWSFTGNNEQFF. The CDR3 DNA is TGTGCCTGGAGCTTTACGGGGAACAATGAGCAGTTCTTC. The whole variable domain, remainder taken from reference TRBV30 and TRBJ2-1, is SQTIHQWPATLVQPVGSPLSLECTVEGTSNPNLYWYRQAAGRGLQLLFYSVGIGQISSEVPQNLSASRPQDRQFILSSKKLLLSDSGFYLCAWSFTGNNEQFFGPGTRLTVL.

The chain couples TRBV27 to TRBJ1-6, with D maybe TRBD1 (5 bases). The V and J ends lost 3 bases and 9 bases respectively, with 9 bases between them. CDR1 is MNHEY and CDR2 is SMNVEV in the germline V gene (reference sequence). This CDR3 has 13 residues. This CDR3 reads CASSLGRASPLHF. The CDR3 nucleotides are TGTGCCAGCAGTTTGGGACGGGCTTCACCCCTCCACTTT.

The chain carries TRBV30 and TRBJ1-2; 10 positions agree with TRBD1. In germline, CDR1 is GTSNPN, CDR2 SVGIG (reference sequence). This CDR3 spans 11 amino acids. V lost 8 bases, J lost 7 bases, and 4 bases stayed unmatched. The CDR3 region is CARGTGAGYTF. The CDR3 DNA reads TGTGCCCGAGGGACAGGGGCTGGCTACACCTTC.

In the case of this clone: Other nucleotide sequences from this sample produce the same CDR3. The chain couples TRBV7-9 to TRBJ2-7; D is possibly TRBD2 (5 bases). There are 14 residues in the CDR3. Germline V CDR1 and CDR2: SEHNR, FQNEAQ (reference sequence). V dropped 1 base and J dropped 4 bases, with 11 bases sitting between them. The CDR3 loop is CASSLDPGGYEQYF. The DNA of the CDR3 is TGTGCCAGCAGCTTAGATCCGGGCGGGTACGAGCAGTACTTC.

The gene calls are TRBV14 and TRBJ1-2; possible D gene TRBD1, 5 bases. The germline V gene has CDR1 SGHDN and CDR2 FVKESK. Trimming shortened V by 4 bases and J by 4 bases, and 16 bases separated the two germline ends. The CDR3 runs 15 residues. Written as DNA, the CDR3 is TGTGCCAGCAGCCCAACGACAGACCCCCTCTATGGCTACACCTTC. Its protein product is CASSPTTDPLYGYTF.

This clone was found a few times. CDR3 coding DNA: TGCGCCAGCAGTCCGGGGAACACTGAAGCTTTCTTT. The encoded protein is CASSPGNTEAFF. The chain combines TRBV4-1 with TRBJ1-1; D is undetermined. This CDR3 spans 12 amino acids. The V gene's germline CDR1 is MGHRA and CDR2 YSYEKL. Trimming removed 6 bases from V and 1 base from J, with 6 bases in between.

The chain recombines TRBV27 with TRBJ2-2; possible D gene TRBD1, 6 bases. V shed 6 bases and J shed 4 bases, with 12 bases lying between them. Germline CDR1 reads MNHEY; CDR2 reads SMNVEV (reference sequence). This CDR3 contains 14 residues. CDR3 DNA sequence: TGTGCCAGCAGCACAGGACAGACCACCGGGGAGCTGTTTTTT. Its protein is CASSTGQTTGELFF.

The chain carries TRBV27 and TRBJ2-5; D is uncertain. V was clipped by 6 bases and J by 5 bases, with 19 bases between them. CDR3 length: 15 amino acids. Looked up from germline, CDR1 is MNHEY and CDR2 is SMNVEV (reference sequence). The CDR3 here is CASRSRAQITETQYF. Written as DNA, the CDR3 is TGTGCCAGCAGAAGCCGGGCCCAAATTACCGAGACCCAGTACTTC.

The V and J genes are TRBV4-1 and TRBJ2-7; 9 nucleotides align to TRBD2. V lost 3 bases, J lost 3 bases, and 6 bases stayed unmatched. The length of the CDR3 is 15 residues. Germline values: CDR1 MGHRA, CDR2 YSYEKL. The CDR3 protein is CASSHRLAAHYEQYF. CDR3 bases: TGCGCCAGCAGCCACCGACTAGCGGCCCACTACGAGCAGTACTTC.

This clone was observed a handful of times. CDR3 residues: CASSPEGHEQYF. DNA for the CDR3: TGTGCCAGCAGCCCGGAAGGCCACGAGCAGTACTTC. The genes are TRBV14 and TRBJ2-7; D call uncertain. Germline-derived CDR1 and CDR2 are SGHDN and FVKESK. V was clipped by 4 bases and J by 5 bases, with 9 bases between them. The CDR3 is made up of 12 amino acids.

This clone was counted only a few times. The gene calls are TRBV28 and TRBJ2-5, with TRBD1 as a possible D gene (5 bases). The V end lost 4 bases, the J end lost 2 bases, and 11 bases lay between the germline ends. The CDR3 sequence is 14 residues long. Germline CDR1 and CDR2: MDHEN and SYDVKM. CDR3 sequence (DNA): TGTGCCAGCAGTTCCGACCAGGGACAAGAGACCCAGTACTTC. The encoded protein is CASSSDQGQETQYF.

The chain combines TRBV28 with TRBJ2-7; maybe TRBD2 (5 bases). The CDR3 is made up of 12 amino acids. With 6 bases removed from V and 6 bases from J, the gap between germline ends came to 12 bases. Germline V gene data show CDR1 as MDHEN and CDR2 as SYDVKM. The CDR3: CASSTDGIEQYF. The DNA for the CDR3 is TGTGCCAGCAGCACGGACGGGATCGAGCAGTACTTC.

The chain uses TRBV5-1 and TRBJ2-6, with D hard to call. Trimming took 4 bases from V and 0 from J, leaving 8 bases between them. This CDR3 spans 15 amino acids. CDR1 and CDR2 from the germline V gene are SGHRS and YFSETQ. CDR3: CASSQKYSGANVLTF. Written as DNA, the CDR3 is TGCGCCAGCAGCCAGAAATACTCTGGGGCCAACGTCCTGACTTTC.

This clone was counted only a few times. The V and J genes are TRBV29-1 and TRBJ1-3; D is undetermined. The CDR3 consists of 10 residues. CDR1 SQVTM and CDR2 ANQGSEA come from the germline V gene. The germline V and J ends were trimmed by 4 bases and 9 bases, with 7 bases remaining between them. CDR3 in DNA: TGCAGCGTTGCGGAGGGCACCATATATTTT. As protein: CSVAEGTIYF.

This rearrangement joins TRBV27 to TRBJ1-5; D possibly corresponds to TRBD1 (5 bases). This CDR3 is built from 15 residues. Germline CDR1 MNHEY, CDR2 SMNVEV (reference sequence). V lost 6 bases to trimming and J lost 1 base, with 13 bases between them. As DNA, the CDR3 is TGTGCCAGCAGCCTTTGGGGGGGGAGCAATCAGCCCCAGCATTTT. The encoded protein is CASSLWGGSNQPQHF.

This clone appeared a few times. J is TRBJ2-3 and V is TRBV29-1; D may be TRBD1 (5 bases). The CDR3 extends over 14 amino acids. The germline V gene has CDR1 SQVTM and CDR2 ANQGSEA. The germline V and J ends were trimmed by 2 bases and 0 bases, with 9 bases remaining between them. CDR3 in DNA: TGCAGCGTTGAAACAGGTACTAGCACAGATACGCAGTATTTT. Protein: CSVETGTSTDTQYF.

The J gene is TRBJ2-7, the V gene TRBV7-8, with a weak D call TRBD2 (5 bases). CDR3 size: 12 residues. Germline CDR1 SGHVS, CDR2 FQNEAQ. Trimming left V 6 bases short and J 7 bases short, with 13 bases between. Written as DNA, the CDR3 is TGTGCCAGCAGGACCCCGACGGGGGAGCAGTACTTC. Translated: CASRTPTGEQYF.

The chain has TRBV7-9 and TRBJ2-3; no clear D. The V gene lost 5 bases and the J gene lost 5 bases, with 8 bases spanning the gap. The CDR3 sequence is 12 residues long. Per the germline V gene, CDR1 is SEHNR and CDR2 is FQNEAQ (reference sequence). The DNA of the CDR3 is TGTGCCAGCAGCGCTTTCCAAGATACGCAGTATTTT. Its protein is CASSAFQDTQYF.

This clone was seen once. The chain has TRBV27 and TRBJ1-2; no clear D. The ends were cut back, 8 bases at V and 8 bases at J, with 6 bases in the middle. The CDR3 sequence is 9 residues long. Per the germline V gene, CDR1 is MNHEY and CDR2 is SMNVEV (reference sequence). This chain's CDR3 is CASRSGYTF. CDR3 in DNA: TGTGCCAGCCGGAGCGGCTACACCTTC.

V gene TRBV4-1 combines with J gene TRBJ2-7, with D perhaps matching TRBD1 (5 bases). CDR1 is MGHRA, CDR2 YSYEKL, per germline. The germline V and J ends were trimmed by 3 bases and 4 bases, with 10 bases remaining between them. CDR3 length: 13 amino acids. CDR3 amino acids: CASSHQGSYEQYF. DNA of the CDR3: TGCGCCAGCAGCCATCAGGGCTCGTACGAGCAGTACTTC.

The gene calls are TRBV27 and TRBJ2-7; D is undetermined. V was shortened by 8 bases and J by 0 bases, with 5 bases between the two germline ends. The germline V gene encodes CDR1 MNHEY and CDR2 SMNVEV (reference sequence). The CDR3 loop spans 11 amino acids. The CDR3 loop reads CASRSSYEQYF. CDR3 bases: TGTGCCAGCCGTTCCTCCTACGAGCAGTACTTC.